These 32 T cell receptor beta chains share one sample of origin, sequenced in a study of blood T cell repertoires in COVID-19. TCRdb's table, derived via immunoSEQ multiplex PCR, lists solely in-frame clones and lacks some. The sample carries 30,000 to 35,000 clones, 90% recorded once. Sequencing used peripheral blood. The source of these receptors is a man older than 75 with acute or convalescent COVID-19.

The chain has TRBV18 and TRBJ1-1, with TRBD1 matching over 8 bases. In germline, CDR1 is KGHSH, CDR2 LQKENI. The CDR3 totals 13 residues. Trimming removed 6 bases from V and 5 bases from J; junction bases left unmatched: 5. CDR3 sequence reads: CASSPTGVTEAFF. The CDR3, as DNA: TGTGCCAGCTCCCCGACAGGGGTTACTGAAGCTTTCTTT.

The chain links TRBV3-1 (or the pseudogene TRBV3-2) to TRBJ2-3; 12 positions match TRBD2. J was trimmed by 2 bases and V by 4 bases; bases with no gene match: 7. The germline V gene encodes CDR1 LGHDT and CDR2 YNNKEL (reference sequence). This CDR3 contains 17 residues. Written as DNA, the CDR3 is TGTGCCAGCAGCCGAAGACTAGCGGGGGACCTCACAGATACGCAGTATTTT. It specifies CASSRRLAGDLTDTQYF.

The chain joins TRBV3-1 (or the pseudogene TRBV3-2) to TRBJ1-6; no reliable D call. CDR1 is LGHDT and CDR2 is YNNKEL in the germline V gene (reference sequence). With 1 base removed from V and 9 bases from J, the gap between germline ends came to 13 bases. The CDR3 is made up of 15 amino acids. In DNA, the CDR3 is TGTGCCAGCAGCCAAGGGGTGACGGCGGCTTCACCCCTCCACTTT. Amino acids: CASSQGVTAASPLHF.

This clone was recorded once. The chain carries TRBV2 and TRBJ2-7; weak D call: TRBD1 (5 bases). The CDR3 loop spans 13 amino acids. V was shortened by 6 bases and J by 2 bases, with 11 bases between the two germline ends. Germline V lookup: CDR1 SNHLY, CDR2 FYNNEI. The CDR3 is CASSMGRTYEQYF. In DNA, the CDR3 is TGTGCCAGCAGCATGGGGCGGACCTACGAGCAGTACTTC.

This clone has a single count. This chain joins TRBV5-1 and TRBJ2-7; the D gene is possibly TRBD1 (5 bases). The CDR3 has 14 residues. Germline CDR1 SGHRS, CDR2 YFSETQ. Trimming took 3 bases from V and 0 from J, leaving 10 bases between them. In DNA form, the CDR3 reads TGCGCCAGCAGCTCGGAAGGGGTCTCCTACGAGCAGTACTTC. Translation gives CASSSEGVSYEQYF.

The genes are TRBV27 and TRBJ1-2, with TRBD1 matching over 8 bases. CDR3 length: 17 residues. V shed 2 bases and J 5 bases; nucleotides not matched to a gene: 13. Germline loops: CDR1 MNHEY, CDR2 SMNVEV (reference sequence). Here the CDR3 reads CASSLVGFSGQGYGYTF. In nucleotides, the CDR3 is TGTGCCAGCAGTTTAGTTGGCTTTAGCGGACAGGGATATGGCTACACCTTC.

This sequence joins TRBV18 and TRBJ1-2; D is unclear. This CDR3 spans 14 amino acids. Trimming took off 2 bases at V and 4 bases at J, with 11 bases between the two ends. The germline gives CDR1 KGHSH, CDR2 LQKENI. The DNA of the CDR3 is TGTGCCAGCTCACCAGTGACGGAGGGCTATGGCTACACCTTC. It yields the protein CASSPVTEGYGYTF. The complete variable domain, with remaining parts taken from reference TRBV18 and TRBJ1-2, reads NAGVMQNPRHLVRRRGQEARLRCSPMKGHSHVYWYRQLPEEGLKFMVYLQKENIIDESGMPKERFSAEFPKEGPSILRIQQVVRGDSAAYFCASSPVTEGYGYTFGSGTRLTVV.

This clone has just one count. This sequence joins TRBV29-1 and TRBJ2-6; tentatively, D is TRBD2 (6 bases). This CDR3 contains 16 residues. The V end was cut by 4 bases, the J end by 0 bases, with 13 bases between. Germline V gives CDR1 SQVTM, CDR2 ANQGSEA. The CDR3 sequence is CSVGTGLTSGANVLTF. The CDR3 DNA reads as TGCAGCGTTGGTACGGGACTTACCTCTGGGGCCAACGTCCTGACTTTC. Looking up the rest from reference TRBV29-1 and TRBJ2-6 gives the full variable domain: SAVISQKPSRDICQRGTSLTIQCQVDSQVTMMFWYRQQPGQSLTLIATANQGSEATYESGFVIDKFPISRPNLTFSTLTVSNMSPEDSSIYLCSVGTGLTSGANVLTFGAGSRLTVL.

This clone was picked up one time. V and J are TRBV6-1 and TRBJ2-2, with TRBD1 identical over 7 bases. V was clipped by 2 bases and J by 6 bases; unmatched bases: 3. Germline CDR1 reads MNHNS; CDR2 reads SASEGT. This CDR3 has 14 amino acids. CDR3 residues: CASSELGQAGELFF. Here the CDR3 DNA reads TGTGCCAGCAGTGAACTAGGACAGGCCGGGGAGCTGTTTTTT.

The chain recombines TRBV6-6 with TRBJ2-1, with 9 bases that match TRBD2. Unmatched junction bases numbered 3, after V lost 2 bases and J lost 7 bases. In germline, CDR1 is MNHNY, CDR2 SVGAGI (reference sequence). The CDR3 has 14 amino acids. The CDR3 protein is CASSYGGGANEQFF. The CDR3 DNA follows: TGTGCCAGCAGTTACGGCGGGGGGGCAAATGAGCAGTTCTTC.

The rearrangement joins TRBV9 to TRBJ1-5; D possibly corresponds to TRBD1 (6 bases). The CDR3 length is 16 residues. The ends were cut back, 3 bases at V and 3 bases at J, with 16 bases in the middle. The germline V gene has CDR1 SGDLS and CDR2 YYNGEE. DNA of the CDR3: TGTGCCAGCAGCGCGTTACAGGGCCCCCACAATCAGCCCCAGCATTTT. Translating gives CASSALQGPHNQPQHF.

This clone was seen more than once but under ten times. The rearrangement links TRBV29-1 to TRBJ2-7; D perhaps matches TRBD1 (6 bases). V lost 6 bases, J lost 5 bases, and 11 bases lay in between. CDR3 length: 11 residues. Germline CDR1 and CDR2: SQVTM and ANQGSEA. In DNA, the CDR3 is TGCAGCGTCGGAAACAGGGACGAGCAGTACTTC. It codes for CSVGNRDEQYF.

The J gene is TRBJ1-5, the V gene TRBV28, with TRBD1 matching over 7 bases. The CDR3 has 17 residues. Trimming cost V 6 bases and J 5 bases; bases outside gene matches: 16. Germline V CDR1 and CDR2: MDHEN, SYDVKM. The CDR3 sequence is CASREAHDRVIHQPQHF. In DNA form, the CDR3 reads TGTGCCAGCAGGGAGGCACACGACAGGGTGATTCATCAGCCCCAGCATTTT.

The chain combines TRBV19 with TRBJ2-1; 9 positions match TRBD2. The V segment lost 5 bases and the J segment 4 bases; nucleotides outside the gene matches: 9. The CDR3 length is 16 residues. Germline CDR1 and CDR2: LNHDA and SQIVND (reference sequence). In DNA, the CDR3 is TGTGCCAGTAGTCCTCGGGATAGCGGGGGTTACAATGAGCAGTTCTTC. It translates to CASSPRDSGGYNEQFF.

This clone was counted a few times. This rearrangement joins TRBV7-9 to TRBJ2-7; the match to TRBD2 covers 10 bases. The CDR3 is 15 amino acids. Unmatched junction bases numbered 8, after V lost 8 bases and J lost 1 base. Germline V CDR1 and CDR2: SEHNR, FQNEAQ (reference sequence). The CDR3 spells CASHPLAGASYEQYF. CDR3 DNA: TGTGCCAGCCACCCCCTAGCGGGGGCTTCCTACGAGCAGTACTTC.

CDR3 sequence reads: CASSIRRTGSTDTQYF. CDR3 nucleotide sequence: TGTGCCAGTAGTATCCGTAGGACAGGGAGCACAGATACGCAGTATTTT. This chain links TRBV19 with TRBJ2-3, with 8 bases lining up with TRBD1. J was trimmed by 0 bases and V by 3 bases; bases with no gene match: 5. The CDR3 contains 16 residues. Germline loops: CDR1 LNHDA, CDR2 SQIVND (reference sequence).

The chain is built from TRBV29-1 and TRBJ1-1; D possibly corresponds to TRBD1 (5 bases). The germline V gene has CDR1 SQVTM and CDR2 ANQGSEA. The germline V and J ends were trimmed by 2 bases and 4 bases, with 11 bases remaining between them. The CDR3 contains 13 residues. CDR3 sequence (DNA): TGCAGCGTTGAAAAGGGGAAGAGCACTGAAGCTTTCTTT. It codes for CSVEKGKSTEAFF.

The sample holds a few counts of this clone. CDR3 protein: CASSPSPTGPYEQYF. DNA of the CDR3: TGCGCCAGCAGCCCCTCACCGACGGGTCCCTACGAGCAGTACTTC. The V and J genes are TRBV5-1 and TRBJ2-7; no reliable D call. V was shortened by 4 bases and J by 2 bases, with 16 bases between the two germline ends. CDR3 length: 15 residues. Germline CDR1 and CDR2: SGHRS and YFSETQ.

This clone was picked up one time. The chain uses TRBV5-6 and TRBJ1-6, with D possibly TRBD1 on 6 matching bases. The CDR3 is 14 residues long. The V end was cut by 1 base, the J end by 9 bases, with 11 bases between. Germline V gene sequence: CDR1 SGHDT, CDR2 YYEEEE. The CDR3 DNA follows: TGTGCCAGCAGCTTGAGGGGGAGAGGTTCACCCCTCCACTTT. Translated: CASSLRGRGSPLHF. Supplemented by reference TRBV5-6 and TRBJ1-6, the full variable domain reads DAGVTQSPTHLIKTRGQQVTLRCSPKSGHDTVSWYQQALGQGPQFIFQYYEEEERQRGNFPDRFSGHQFPNYSSELNVNALLLGDSALYLCASSLRGRGSPLHFGNGTRLTVT.

J is TRBJ1-4 and V is TRBV30; 11 bases are shared with TRBD1. Germline trimming cut 2 bases from V and 7 bases from J; bases unmatched to any gene: 3. Looked up from germline, CDR1 is GTSNPN and CDR2 is SVGIG (reference sequence). The CDR3 is 14 amino acids. The CDR3 DNA follows: TGTGCCTGGAGTTCCGGGACAGGGGGTGAAAAACTGTTTTTT. As protein: CAWSSGTGGEKLFF.

This chain joins TRBV2 and TRBJ2-7; D is unclear. CDR3 size: 11 residues. V was pared by 6 bases and J by 3 bases, with 6 bases between. Germline-derived CDR1 and CDR2 are SNHLY and FYNNEI. DNA for the CDR3: TGTGCCAGCAGCGGTCACTACGAGCAGTACTTC. Protein product: CASSGHYEQYF.

The chain employs TRBV27 and TRBJ2-3; TRBD1 aligns across 12 bases. The trim removed 3 bases at V and 4 bases at J, leaving 8 bases unmatched. Germline assignment: CDR1 MNHEY and CDR2 SMNVEV (reference sequence). This CDR3 is 17 amino acids long. The CDR3 loop is CASSFSSGTGGPDTQYF. In DNA form, the CDR3 reads TGTGCCAGCAGTTTCTCCTCCGGGACAGGGGGCCCAGATACGCAGTATTTT.

With regard to this clone: An end of the junction differs from the germline gene, which may be a read error. The chain carries TRBV7-3 and TRBJ2-1, with 11 bases that match TRBD2. Germline assignment: CDR1 SGHTA and CDR2 FQGTGA. This CDR3 region has 15 residues. The CDR3 spells CASSYIAGGYSEQFF. The CDR3 DNA follows: TGTGCCAGCAGCTATATAGCGGGGGGGTACAGTGAGCAGTTCTTC.

This chain uses TRBV5-1 with TRBJ2-7; D is perhaps TRBD1 (5 bases). CDR1 SGHRS and CDR2 YFSETQ come from the germline V gene. The V end was cut by 0 bases, the J end by 2 bases, with 9 bases between. The CDR3 runs to 14 residues. CDR3 sequence: CASSLAQGPYEQYF. As DNA, the CDR3 is TGCGCCAGCAGCTTGGCCCAGGGTCCCTACGAGCAGTACTTC.

The chain couples TRBV28 to TRBJ1-5; tentative D call: TRBD1 (5 bases). The CDR3 covers 13 residues. The germline CDR1 and CDR2 sequences are MDHEN and SYDVKM. V lost 7 bases, J lost 2 bases, and 9 bases lay in between. CDR3 protein: CASNTQGNQPQHF. The CDR3 DNA is TGTGCCAGCAATACACAGGGCAATCAGCCCCAGCATTTT.

Remarks on this clone: An end of the junction differs from the germline gene, which may be a read error. The rearrangement joins TRBV18 to TRBJ1-1; D gene unclear. Germline loops: CDR1 KGHSH, CDR2 LQKENI. The length of the CDR3 is 12 residues. This CDR3 reads CATSESNTEAFF. CDR3 in DNA: TGTGCCACCTCAGAGTCGAACACTGAAGCTTTCTTT.

The chain links TRBV6-5 to TRBJ1-1; D is uncertain. Germline assignment: CDR1 MNHEY and CDR2 SVGAGI. The CDR3 runs 15 residues. The V gene lost 5 bases and the J gene lost 2 bases, with 15 bases spanning the gap. The CDR3 region has the DNA TGTGCCAGCAGTATCTCCGCGGGAGGTAACACTGAAGCTTTCTTT. The encoded protein is CASSISAGGNTEAFF.

Remarks on this clone: At one of its ends the junction is not consistent with the germline gene, which may arise from a read error. The genes are TRBV7-2 and TRBJ1-3, with D perhaps matching TRBD1 (5 bases). Germline lookup yields CDR1 SGHTA and CDR2 FQGNSA. The CDR3 is made up of 15 amino acids. The DNA of the CDR3 is TGTGCCAGCAGCCTAGCGGGCAGGGCTGGAAACACCATATATTTT. Protein product: CASSLAGRAGNTIYF.

The chain uses TRBV23-1 and TRBJ1-6, with 10 positions matching TRBD1. TRBV23-1 is annotated as an ORF whose role is uncertain. Germline trimming cut 4 bases from V and 0 bases from J; bases unmatched to any gene: 15. The CDR3 has 21 amino acids. CDR3 amino acids: CASSRSFWDRGYSSYNSPLHF. Written as DNA, the CDR3 is TGCGCCAGCAGTCGTTCCTTCTGGGACAGGGGATATAGCTCCTATAATTCACCCCTCCACTTT.

The chain carries TRBV9 and TRBJ1-5; 7 bases agree with TRBD1. Trimming removed 0 bases from V and 3 bases from J; junction bases left unmatched: 3. In germline, CDR1 is SGDLS, CDR2 YYNGEE. The CDR3 totals 15 residues. This CDR3 reads CASSVEGQPNQPQHF. CDR3 nucleotides: TGTGCCAGCAGCGTAGAGGGACAGCCCAATCAGCCCCAGCATTTT.

This clone was detected only once. The chain uses TRBV5-1 and TRBJ2-7; D ambiguous. The germline V gene encodes CDR1 SGHRS and CDR2 YFSETQ. The CDR3 consists of 12 residues. Trimming pared 0 bases from V and 9 bases from J, leaving 10 bases between. CDR3 in amino acids: CASSLENSGQYF. DNA for the CDR3: TGCGCCAGCAGCTTGGAGAACAGTGGGCAGTACTTC.

This chain links TRBV30 with TRBJ1-3; no definite D call. The CDR3 is made up of 11 amino acids. In germline, CDR1 is GTSNPN, CDR2 SVGIG (reference sequence). Trimming stripped 3 bases from V and 6 bases from J, with 6 bases between. The CDR3 nucleotides read TGTGCCTGGAGGGAGGTAAACACCATATATTTT. It translates to CAWREVNTIYF.